This T cell receptor beta chain was profiled in a study of blood T cell repertoires in COVID-19. Overall study context: Nucleic acid was either cDNA or gDNA, and it came from T cells, B-cell-depleted T cells, or PBMCs.

The CDR3 consists of 15 residues. Germline V CDR1 and CDR2: MNHNS, SASEGT. The V and J ends lost 3 bases and 4 bases, in that order; junction bases with no gene match: 5. Sequencing used immunoSEQ multiplex PCR; TCRdb keeps in-frame clones, though not all of them. The data show nearly 110,000 clones, about 82% seen once. The sequence was collected from an older man with COVID-19, enrolled during active disease. The chain combines TRBV6-1 with TRBJ1-1; TRBD1 matches 10 bases. Sequencing was done on a sample of peripheral blood. The CDR3 loop is CASSEKGQGRTEAFF. The CDR3 bases are TGTGCCAGCAGTGAGAAGGGACAGGGGCGCACTGAAGCTTTCTTT.